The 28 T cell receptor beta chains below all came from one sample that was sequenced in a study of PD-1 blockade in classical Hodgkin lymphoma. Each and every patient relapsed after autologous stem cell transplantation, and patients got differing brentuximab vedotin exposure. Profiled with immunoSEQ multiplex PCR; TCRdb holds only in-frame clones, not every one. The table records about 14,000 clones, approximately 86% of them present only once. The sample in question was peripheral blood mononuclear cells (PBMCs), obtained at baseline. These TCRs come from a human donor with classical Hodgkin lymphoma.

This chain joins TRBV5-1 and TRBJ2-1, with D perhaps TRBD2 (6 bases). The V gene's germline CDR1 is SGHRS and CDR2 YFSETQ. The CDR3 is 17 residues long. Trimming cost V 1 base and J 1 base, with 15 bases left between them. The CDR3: CASSLLLATESYNEQFF. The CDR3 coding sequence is TGCGCCAGCAGCTTGTTGCTAGCGACAGAATCCTACAATGAGCAGTTCTTC.

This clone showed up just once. In DNA form, the CDR3 reads TGTGCCAGCTCACCATCACAGGGGAGCTCCTACAATGAGCAGTTCTTC. As protein: CASSPSQGSSYNEQFF. This chain connects TRBV18 to TRBJ2-1, with 7 positions matching TRBD1. After removal of 2 bases from V and 0 bases from J, the junction contained 4 bases not matched to a gene. Per germline, CDR1 KGHSH and CDR2 LQKENI. The CDR3 runs to 16 residues. Using reference TRBV18 and TRBJ2-1 for the parts outside the CDR3, the full variable domain is NAGVMQNPRHLVRRRGQEARLRCSPMKGHSHVYWYRQLPEEGLKFMVYLQKENIIDESGMPKERFSAEFPKEGPSILRIQQVVRGDSAAYFCASSPSQGSSYNEQFFGPGTRLTVL.

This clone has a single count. CDR3 loop: CASSYGEGNTEAFF. In DNA form, the CDR3 reads TGTGCCAGCAGTTACGGGGAGGGGAACACTGAAGCTTTCTTT. The chain uses TRBV6-5 and TRBJ1-1; D is undetermined. Germline V CDR1 and CDR2: MNHEY, SVGAGI. V was shortened by 2 bases and J by 1 base, with 8 bases between the two germline ends. There are 14 residues in the CDR3.

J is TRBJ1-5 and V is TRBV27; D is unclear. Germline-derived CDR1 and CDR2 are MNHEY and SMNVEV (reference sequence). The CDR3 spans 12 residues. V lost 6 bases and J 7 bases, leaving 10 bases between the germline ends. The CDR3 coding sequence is TGTGCCAGCAGCGGGCAAGGGCAGCCCCAGCATTTT. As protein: CASSGQGQPQHF.

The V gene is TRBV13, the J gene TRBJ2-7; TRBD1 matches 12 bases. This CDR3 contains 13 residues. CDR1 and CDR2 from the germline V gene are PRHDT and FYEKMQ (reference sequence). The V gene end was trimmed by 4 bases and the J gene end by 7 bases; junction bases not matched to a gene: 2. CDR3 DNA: TGTGCCAGCAGCTGGGACAGGGGGCTTGAGCAGTACTTC. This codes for CASSWDRGLEQYF.

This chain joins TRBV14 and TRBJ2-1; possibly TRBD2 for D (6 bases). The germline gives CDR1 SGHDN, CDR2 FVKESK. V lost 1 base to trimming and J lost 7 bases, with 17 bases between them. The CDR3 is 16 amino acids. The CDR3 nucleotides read TGTGCCAGCAGCCAAGTGCGGTCCGGGGGTGGGAATGAGCAGTTCTTC. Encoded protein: CASSQVRSGGGNEQFF.

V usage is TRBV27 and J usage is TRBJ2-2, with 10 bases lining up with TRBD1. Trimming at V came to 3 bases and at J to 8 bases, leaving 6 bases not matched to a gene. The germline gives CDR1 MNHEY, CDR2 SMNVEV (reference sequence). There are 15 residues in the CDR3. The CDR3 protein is CASSLRTGGRGELFF. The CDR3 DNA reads TGTGCCAGCAGTTTGCGGACAGGGGGTAGAGGGGAGCTGTTTTTT.

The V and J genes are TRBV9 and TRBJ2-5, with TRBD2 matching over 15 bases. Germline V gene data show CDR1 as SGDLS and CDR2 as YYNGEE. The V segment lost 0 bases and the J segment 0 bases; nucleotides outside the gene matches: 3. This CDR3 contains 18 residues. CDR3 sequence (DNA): TGTGCCAGCAGCGTAGAAGGGACTAGCGGGGGGTACCAAGAGACCCAGTACTTC. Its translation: CASSVEGTSGGYQETQYF.

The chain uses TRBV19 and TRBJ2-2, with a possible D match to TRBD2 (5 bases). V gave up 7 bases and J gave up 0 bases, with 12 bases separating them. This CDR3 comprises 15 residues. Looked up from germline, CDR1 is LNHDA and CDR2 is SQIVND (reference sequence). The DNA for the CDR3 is TGTGCCAGTACCCTATTAGCGACGAACACCGGGGAGCTGTTTTTT. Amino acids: CASTLLATNTGELFF.

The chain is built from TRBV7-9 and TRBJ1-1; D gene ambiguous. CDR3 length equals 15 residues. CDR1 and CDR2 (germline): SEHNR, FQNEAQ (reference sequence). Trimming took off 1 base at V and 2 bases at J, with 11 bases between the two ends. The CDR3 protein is CASSLGASLNTEAFF. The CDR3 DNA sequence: TGTGCCAGCAGCTTAGGAGCGTCTCTTAACACTGAAGCTTTCTTT.

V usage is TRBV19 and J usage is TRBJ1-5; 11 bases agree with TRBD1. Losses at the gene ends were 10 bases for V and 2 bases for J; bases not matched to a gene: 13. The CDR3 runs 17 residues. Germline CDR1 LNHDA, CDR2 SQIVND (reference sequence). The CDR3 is CATPTPGQGEGNQPQHF. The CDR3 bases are TGTGCCACTCCTACACCGGGACAGGGGGAAGGCAATCAGCCCCAGCATTTT.

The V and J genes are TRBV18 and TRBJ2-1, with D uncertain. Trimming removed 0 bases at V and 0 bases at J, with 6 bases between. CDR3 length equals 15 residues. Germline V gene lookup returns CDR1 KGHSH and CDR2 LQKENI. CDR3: CASSPPVSSYNEQFF. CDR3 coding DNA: TGTGCCAGCTCACCACCGGTCAGCTCCTACAATGAGCAGTTCTTC.

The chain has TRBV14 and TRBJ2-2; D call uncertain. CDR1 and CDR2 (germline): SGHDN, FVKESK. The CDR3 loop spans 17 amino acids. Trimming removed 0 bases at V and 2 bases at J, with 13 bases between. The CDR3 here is CASSQDLSALNTGELFF. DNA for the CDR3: TGTGCCAGCAGCCAAGATCTGTCAGCCCTTAACACCGGGGAGCTGTTTTTT.

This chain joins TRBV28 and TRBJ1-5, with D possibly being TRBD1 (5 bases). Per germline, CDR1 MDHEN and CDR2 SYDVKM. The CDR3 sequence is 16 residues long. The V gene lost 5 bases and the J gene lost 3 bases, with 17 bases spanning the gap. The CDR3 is CASSPWDGGPNQPQHF. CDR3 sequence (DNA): TGTGCCAGCAGTCCCTGGGACGGCGGACCCAATCAGCCCCAGCATTTT.

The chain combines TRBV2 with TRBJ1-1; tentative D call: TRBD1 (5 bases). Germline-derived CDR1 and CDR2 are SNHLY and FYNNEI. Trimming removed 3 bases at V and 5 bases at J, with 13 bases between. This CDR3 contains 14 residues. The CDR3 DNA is TGTGCCAGCAGTGATGAGGGGACGTTAACTGAAGCTTTCTTT. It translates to CASSDEGTLTEAFF.

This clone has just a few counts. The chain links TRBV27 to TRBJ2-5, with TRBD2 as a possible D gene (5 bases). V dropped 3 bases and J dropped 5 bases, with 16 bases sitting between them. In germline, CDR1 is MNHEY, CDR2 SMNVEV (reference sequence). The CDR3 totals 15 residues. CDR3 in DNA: TGTGCCAGCAGTTTTTCGGCTAGCCCCGGGGAGACCCAGTACTTC. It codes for CASSFSASPGETQYF.

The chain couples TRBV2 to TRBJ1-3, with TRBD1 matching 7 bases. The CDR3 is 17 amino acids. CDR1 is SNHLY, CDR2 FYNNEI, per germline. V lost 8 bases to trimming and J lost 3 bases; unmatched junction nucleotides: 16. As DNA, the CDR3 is TGTGCCAGCCTGACTTCCCGACAGGGCTTTTTTGGAAACACCATATATTTT. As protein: CASLTSRQGFFGNTIYF.

The CDR3 loop reads CASSVDEDNEQFF. DNA for the CDR3: TGTGCCAGCAGCGTAGATGAAGACAATGAGCAGTTCTTC. The gene calls are TRBV9 and TRBJ2-1; D unclear. This CDR3 comprises 13 residues. Trimming left V 0 bases short and J 5 bases short, with 6 bases between. CDR1 and CDR2 from the germline V gene are SGDLS and YYNGEE.

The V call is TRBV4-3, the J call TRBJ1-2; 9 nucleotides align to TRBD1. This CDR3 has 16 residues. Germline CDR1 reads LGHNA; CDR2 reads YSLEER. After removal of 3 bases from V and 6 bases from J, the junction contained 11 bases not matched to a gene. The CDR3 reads CASSQWTGAPGHGYTF. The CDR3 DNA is TGCGCCAGCAGCCAGTGGACAGGGGCGCCAGGCCATGGCTACACCTTC.

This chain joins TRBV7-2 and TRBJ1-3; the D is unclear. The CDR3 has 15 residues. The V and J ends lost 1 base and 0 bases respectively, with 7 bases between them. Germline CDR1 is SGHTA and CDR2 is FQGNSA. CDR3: CASSLVATSGNTIYF. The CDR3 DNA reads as TGTGCCAGCAGCTTAGTAGCCACCTCTGGAAACACCATATATTTT. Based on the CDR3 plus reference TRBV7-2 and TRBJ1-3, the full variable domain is GAGVSQSPSNKVTEKGKDVELRCDPISGHTALYWYRQSLGQGLEFLIYFQGNSAPDKSGLPSDRFSAERTGGSVSTLTIQRTQQEDSAVYLCASSLVATSGNTIYFGEGSWLTVV.

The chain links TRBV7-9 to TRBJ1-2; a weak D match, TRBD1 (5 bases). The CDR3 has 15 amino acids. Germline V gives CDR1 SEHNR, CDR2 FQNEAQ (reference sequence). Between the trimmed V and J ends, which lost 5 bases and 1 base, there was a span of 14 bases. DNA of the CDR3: TGTGCCAGCAGCCCGGGACCGGGGATTAACTATGGCTACACCTTC. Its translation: CASSPGPGINYGYTF. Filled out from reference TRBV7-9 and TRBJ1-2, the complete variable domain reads DTGVSQNPRHKITKRGQNVTFRCDPISEHNRLYWYRQTLGQGPEFLTYFQNEAQLEKSRLLSDRFSAERPKGSFSTLEIQRTEQGDSAMYLCASSPGPGINYGYTFGSGTRLTVV.

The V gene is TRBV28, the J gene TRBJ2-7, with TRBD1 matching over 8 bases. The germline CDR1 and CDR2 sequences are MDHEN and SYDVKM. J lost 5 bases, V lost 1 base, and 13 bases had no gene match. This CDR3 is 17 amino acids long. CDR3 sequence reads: CASSLLFIGQGFHEQYF. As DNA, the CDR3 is TGTGCCAGCAGTTTATTATTTATTGGACAGGGTTTCCACGAGCAGTACTTC.

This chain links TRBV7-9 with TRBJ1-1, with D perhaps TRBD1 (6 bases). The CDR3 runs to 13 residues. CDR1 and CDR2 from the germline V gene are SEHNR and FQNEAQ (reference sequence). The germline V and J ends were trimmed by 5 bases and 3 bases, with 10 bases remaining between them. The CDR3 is CASSAAGDTEAFF. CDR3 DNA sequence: TGTGCCAGCAGCGCGGCAGGGGACACTGAAGCTTTCTTT.

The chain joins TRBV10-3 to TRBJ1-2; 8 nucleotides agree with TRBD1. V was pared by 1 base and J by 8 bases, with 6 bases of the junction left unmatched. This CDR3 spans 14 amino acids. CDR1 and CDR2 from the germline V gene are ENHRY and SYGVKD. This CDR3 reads CAISEFQGADGYTF. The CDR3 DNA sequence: TGTGCCATCAGTGAGTTTCAGGGGGCGGACGGCTACACCTTC.

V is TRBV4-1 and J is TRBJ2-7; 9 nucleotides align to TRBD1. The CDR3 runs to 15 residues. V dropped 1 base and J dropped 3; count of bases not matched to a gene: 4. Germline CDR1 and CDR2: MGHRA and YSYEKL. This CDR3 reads CASSQVGTGLYEQYF. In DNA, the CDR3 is TGCGCCAGCAGCCAAGTTGGGACAGGGCTCTACGAGCAGTACTTC.

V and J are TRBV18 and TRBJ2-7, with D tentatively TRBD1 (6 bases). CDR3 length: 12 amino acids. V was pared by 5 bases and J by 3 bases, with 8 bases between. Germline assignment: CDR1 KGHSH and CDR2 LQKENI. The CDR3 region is CASSEQGYEQYF. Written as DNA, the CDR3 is TGTGCCAGCTCAGAACAGGGCTACGAGCAGTACTTC.

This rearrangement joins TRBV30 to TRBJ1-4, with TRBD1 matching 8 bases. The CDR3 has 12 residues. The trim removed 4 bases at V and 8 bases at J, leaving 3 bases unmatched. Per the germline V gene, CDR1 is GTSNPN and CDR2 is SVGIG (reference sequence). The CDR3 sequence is CAWNRGNEKLFF. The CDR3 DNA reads TGTGCCTGGAACAGGGGGAACGAAAAACTGTTTTTT.

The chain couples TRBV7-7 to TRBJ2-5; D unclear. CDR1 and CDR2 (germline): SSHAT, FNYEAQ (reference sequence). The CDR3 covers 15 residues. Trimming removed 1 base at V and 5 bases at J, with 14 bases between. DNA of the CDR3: TGTGCCAGCAGCTTAGGTGTCGGCTTCGGGGAGACCCAGTACTTC. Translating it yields CASSLGVGFGETQYF.